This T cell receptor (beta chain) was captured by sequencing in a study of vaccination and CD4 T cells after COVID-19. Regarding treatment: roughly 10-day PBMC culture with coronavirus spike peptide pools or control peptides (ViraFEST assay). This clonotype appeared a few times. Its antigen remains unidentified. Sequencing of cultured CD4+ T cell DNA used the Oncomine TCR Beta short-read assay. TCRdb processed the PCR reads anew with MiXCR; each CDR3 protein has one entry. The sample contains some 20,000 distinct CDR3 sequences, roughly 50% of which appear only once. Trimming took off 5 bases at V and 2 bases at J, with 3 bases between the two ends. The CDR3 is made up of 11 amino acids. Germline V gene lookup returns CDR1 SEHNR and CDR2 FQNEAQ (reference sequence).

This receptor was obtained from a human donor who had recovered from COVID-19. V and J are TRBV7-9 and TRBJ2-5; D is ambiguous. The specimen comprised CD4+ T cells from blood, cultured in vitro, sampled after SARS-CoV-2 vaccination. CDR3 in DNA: TGTGCCAGCAGCGAACAAGAGACCCAGTACTTC. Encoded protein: CASSEQETQYF. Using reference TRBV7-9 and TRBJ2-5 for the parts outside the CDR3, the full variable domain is DTGVSQNPRHKITKRGQNVTFRCDPISEHNRLYWYRQTLGQGPEFLTYFQNEAQLEKSRLLSDRFSAERPKGSFSTLEIQRTEQGDSAMYLCASSEQETQYFGPGTRLLVL.